The present entry profiles one TCR beta chain with its context. Germline CDR1 and CDR2: LNHDA and SQIVND (reference sequence). This CDR3 spans 13 amino acids. The V and J ends lost 7 bases and 6 bases, in that order; junction bases with no gene match: 8. Authors' data handling: Researchers report that nucleated cell counts were estimated from reference gene primer amplification. The table came from immunoSEQ multiplex PCR; TCRdb's copy has only in-frame clones and leaves some out. That table supplies the V and J calls and clone size; D and trimming were determined from the DNA. Among over 250,000 clones listed, 89% were seen once. The data derive from a study of blood T cell repertoires in COVID-19. Participants' own reports of clinical history determined their cohort assignment. Before being deemed recovered, Cohort 3 donors had two negative PCRs, clearance, or symptom resolution.

The receptor's source is a woman aged 60-70 years who had recovered from COVID-19. What was sequenced was PBMCs or T cells enriched from blood (not recorded which). The V call is TRBV19, the J call TRBJ1-2; 7 bases are a match to TRBD1. The CDR3 is CASNRGQPNGYTF. Here the CDR3 DNA reads TGTGCCAGTAACCGGGGACAGCCGAATGGCTACACCTTC.